These T cell receptor beta chains were read from a single sample in a study of cytomegalovirus exposure and HLA in healthy donors. Libraries were prepared by immunoSEQ multiplex PCR; TCRdb keeps only in-frame clonotypes and omits some of them. The table shows tens of thousands of clones, with 92% occurring only once. The sample was PBMCs. Every receptor here comes from a man aged 18 to 29 in good health and CMV-seronegative. The CDR3 runs from the conserved cysteine through the conserved F or W. The order of the fields is D gene, J gene, clone size, V gene, CDR3 DNA, CDR3 protein. A D gene is named only where the DNA matches it firmly. A clone size is listed for some rows: how often the clone was seen (once, few, many), or a class if it is expanded.

d_gene: TRBD1
j_gene: TRBJ1-4
abundance: NA
v_gene: TRBV5-1
CDR3nt: TGCGCCAGCAGTTCAGGACAGGGCGGGGTAACTAATGAAAAACTGTTTTTT
CDR3aa: CASSSGQGGVTNEKLFF

d_gene: NA
j_gene: TRBJ2-7
abundance: NA
v_gene: TRBV5-1
CDR3nt: TGCGCCAGTTTTCCGGGACCAGAAAGCGGGTCCTACGAGCAGTACTTC
CDR3aa: CASFPGPESGSYEQYF

d_gene: TRBD1
j_gene: TRBJ1-4
abundance: NA
v_gene: TRBV19
CDR3nt: TGTGCCAGTAGACGACAGGGGACGAATGAAAAACTGTTTTTT
CDR3aa: CASRRQGTNEKLFF

d_gene: TRBD2
j_gene: TRBJ2-3
abundance: NA
v_gene: TRBV28
CDR3nt: TGTGCCAGCAGTCATACTAGCGGGAGGGCCGATGGGACAGATACGCAGTATTTT
CDR3aa: CASSHTSGRADGTDTQYF

d_gene: NA
j_gene: TRBJ2-3
abundance: NA
v_gene: TRBV30
CDR3nt: TGTGCCTTAACCCTAGGGAGCGGGAGCACAGATACGCAGTATTTT
CDR3aa: CALTLGSGSTDTQYF

d_gene: NA
j_gene: TRBJ2-2
abundance: NA
v_gene: TRBV9
CDR3nt: TGTGCCAGCAGCGTGGGACTCAACACCGGGGAGCTGTTTTTT
CDR3aa: CASSVGLNTGELFF

d_gene: TRBD2
j_gene: TRBJ2-1
abundance: NA
v_gene: TRBV5-1
CDR3nt: TGCGCCAGCAGCGGCCTAGCGGGAGGCGACAATGAGCAGTTCTTC
CDR3aa: CASSGLAGGDNEQFF

d_gene: TRBD1
j_gene: TRBJ1-4
abundance: NA
v_gene: TRBV4-3
CDR3nt: TGCGCCAGCAGCCAAGTTCAGGGGGGTGAAAAACTGTTTTTT
CDR3aa: CASSQVQGGEKLFF

d_gene: TRBD2
j_gene: TRBJ2-2
abundance: few
v_gene: TRBV20-1
CDR3nt: TGCAGTGCCCGGACTAGCGGGGAGCTGTTTTTT
CDR3aa: CSARTSGELFF

d_gene: NA
j_gene: TRBJ2-5
abundance: NA
v_gene: TRBV19
CDR3nt: TGTGCCAGTAGTACGACGGGTGGGTTGGAGACCCAGTACTTC
CDR3aa: CASSTTGGLETQYF

d_gene: NA
j_gene: TRBJ2-7
abundance: once
v_gene: TRBV28
CDR3nt: TGTGCCAGCAGTCTCCCTGGGGCCTGGGGGCAGTACTTC
CDR3aa: CASSLPGAWGQYF

d_gene: NA
j_gene: TRBJ1-5
abundance: NA
v_gene: TRBV19
CDR3nt: TGTGCCACCCAGGGTAGTGGCAATCAGCCCCAGCATTTT
CDR3aa: CATQGSGNQPQHF

d_gene: NA
j_gene: TRBJ1-2
abundance: NA
v_gene: TRBV28
CDR3nt: TGTGCCAGCAGTTTATCCGCACAGAAACGGGGTGGCTACACCTTC
CDR3aa: CASSLSAQKRGGYTF

d_gene: TRBD2
j_gene: TRBJ2-2
abundance: NA
v_gene: TRBV5-1
CDR3nt: TGCGCCAGCAGCTTGGGGGCTAGCGGGTCCAACACCGGGGAGCTGTTTTTT
CDR3aa: CASSLGASGSNTGELFF

d_gene: NA
j_gene: TRBJ1-2
abundance: NA
v_gene: TRBV19
CDR3nt: TGTGCCAGTACCCCCAGCGGGCAGTCCCTAACTAACTATGGCTACACCTTC
CDR3aa: CASTPSGQSLTNYGYTF

d_gene: NA
j_gene: TRBJ2-7
abundance: NA
v_gene: TRBV7-3
CDR3nt: TGTGCCAGCAGCCAAACAGCGGGTCCATACGAGCAGTACTTC
CDR3aa: CASSQTAGPYEQYF

d_gene: TRBD2
j_gene: TRBJ2-3
abundance: NA
v_gene: TRBV5-1
CDR3nt: TGCGCCAGCAGCCCTTCCGGGGGGACAGATACGCAGTATTTT
CDR3aa: CASSPSGGTDTQYF

d_gene: NA
j_gene: TRBJ1-2
abundance: NA
v_gene: TRBV4-3
CDR3nt: TGCGCCAGCAGCCGGCAAACGCAGGGGAACTATGGCTACACCTTC
CDR3aa: CASSRQTQGNYGYTF

d_gene: NA
j_gene: TRBJ2-3
abundance: NA
v_gene: TRBV29-1
CDR3nt: TGCAGCGGGTTACTAGACAGCACAGATACGCAGTATTTT
CDR3aa: CSGLLDSTDTQYF

d_gene: NA
j_gene: TRBJ2-4
abundance: NA
v_gene: TRBV27
CDR3nt: TGTGCCAGCAGTTTTGACGGGAAAAACATTCAGTACTTC
CDR3aa: CASSFDGKNIQYF

d_gene: NA
j_gene: TRBJ2-1
abundance: NA
v_gene: TRBV4-1
CDR3nt: TGCGCCAGCAGCCAGAGGGGGAGTCCCTACAATGAGCAGTTCTTC
CDR3aa: CASSQRGSPYNEQFF